A single sample is the source of the 24 T cell receptor beta chains below, sequenced in a study of blood T cells in healthy people across ages. The authors ran a second PCR of 7 to 11 cycles using a sample-barcoded 5' primer and a J-beta primer mix. From the 5' RACE reads, TCRdb called clonotypes with MiXCR, one entry per CDR3 protein. The repertoire consists of about 1.8 million distinct CDR3 sequences, with roughly 49% occurring once and the leading ten covering around 2.1%. The sample was blood. The receptors derive from a woman aged 40 to 50 in good health.

V gene TRBV12-3 or TRBV12-4 combines with J gene TRBJ2-7; tentatively, D is TRBD2 (6 bases). The CDR3 has 15 amino acids. Trimming removed 3 bases from V and 0 bases from J, with 12 bases in between. The CDR3 DNA is TGTGCCAGCAGTTTTGGGGTGGGAGGCTCCTACGAGCAGTACTTC. Protein: CASSFGVGGSYEQYF.

The chain employs TRBV3-1 and TRBJ1-2; D perhaps matches TRBD1 (6 bases). The CDR3 consists of 15 residues. Trimming pared 0 bases from V and 4 bases from J, leaving 12 bases between. The germline V gene encodes CDR1 LGHDT and CDR2 YNNKEL (reference sequence). The CDR3 spells CASSQDLTGSYGYTF. Here the CDR3 DNA reads TGTGCCAGCAGCCAAGATTTGACAGGATCCTATGGCTACACCTTC.

The gene calls are TRBV20-1 and TRBJ2-5; 7 nucleotides match TRBD1. Germline V gives CDR1 DFQATT, CDR2 SNEGSKA (reference sequence). V shed 0 bases, J shed 9 bases, and the junction held 7 bases outside the gene matches. The CDR3 is 13 residues long. The CDR3 sequence is CSARDLRGWPQYF. As DNA, the CDR3 is TGCAGTGCTAGAGACCTCAGGGGGTGGCCCCAGTACTTC.

The chain joins TRBV13 to TRBJ2-1, with D tentatively TRBD1 (6 bases). CDR3 length: 14 amino acids. Germline CDR1 is PRHDT and CDR2 is FYEKMQ (reference sequence). The V and J ends lost 7 bases and 10 bases respectively, with 20 bases between them. Here the CDR3 DNA reads TGTGCCAGCACCAGGGGAACAGACTCCGGGGAGCAGTTCTTC. The encoded protein is CASTRGTDSGEQFF.

The genes are TRBV4-3 and TRBJ2-4; the match to TRBD1 covers 9 bases. The CDR3 loop spans 15 amino acids. CDR1 and CDR2 from the germline V gene are LGHNA and YSLEER. After removal of 2 bases from V and 6 bases from J, the junction contained 5 bases not matched to a gene. The chain's CDR3 is CASSQTGTGINIQYF. In DNA form, the CDR3 reads TGCGCCAGCAGCCAAACCGGGACAGGGATAAACATTCAGTACTTC.

About this clonotype: The junction and the germline gene differ at one end; a read error may be behind it. The chain combines TRBV7-8 with TRBJ1-2; a weak D match, TRBD1 (6 bases). This CDR3 is built from 14 residues. Germline assignment: CDR1 SGHVS and CDR2 FQNEAQ. The CDR3 spells CAGSPDQGNYGYTF. The CDR3 DNA follows: TGTGCCGGCAGCCCGGACCAGGGGAACTATGGCTACACCTTC. The variable domain in full, with the rest retrieved from reference TRBV7-8 and TRBJ1-2, is GAGVSQSPRYKVAKRGQDVALRCDPISGHVSLFWYQQALGQGPEFLTYFQNEAQLDKSGLPSDRFFAERPEGSVSTLKIQRTQQEDSAVYLCAGSPDQGNYGYTFGSGTRLTVV.

V is TRBV28 and J is TRBJ2-2, with D hard to call. Germline CDR1 and CDR2: MDHEN and SYDVKM. The V and J ends lost 4 bases and 0 bases respectively, with 15 bases between them. CDR3 size: 17 residues. Written as DNA, the CDR3 is TGTGCCAGCAGTTCCCCGTACCGGACGACGAACACCGGGGAGCTGTTTTTT. Residues: CASSSPYRTTNTGELFF.

The chain is built from TRBV12-3 or TRBV12-4 and TRBJ2-3, with D unresolved. V was shortened by 1 base and J by 11 bases, with 16 bases between the two germline ends. The CDR3 length is 14 residues. DNA of the CDR3: TGTGCCAGCAGTTTAGGGCTAAACACAGATGTGCAGTATTTT. Encoded protein: CASSLGLNTDVQYF.

This chain links TRBV6-2 or TRBV6-3 with TRBJ1-5; 10 bases map to TRBD1. Germline V gives CDR1 MNHEY, CDR2 SVGEGT. This CDR3 has 17 residues. V trimming: 6 bases; J trimming: 1 base; junction bases outside the gene matches: 9. The CDR3 DNA reads TGTGCCAGCAGCGACCCCGGGACAGGGGTGAGCAATCAGCCCCAGCATTTT. This gives the protein CASSDPGTGVSNQPQHF.

The J gene is TRBJ2-7, the V gene TRBV20-1, with 10 bases fitting TRBD2. The trim removed 5 bases at V and 7 bases at J, leaving 11 bases unmatched. Germline V gene lookup returns CDR1 DFQATT and CDR2 SNEGSKA (reference sequence). CDR3 length equals 14 residues. The CDR3 sequence is CSARRTSGRSEQYF. The CDR3 region has the DNA TGCAGTGCTCGAAGGACTAGCGGTCGATCGGAGCAGTACTTC.

The chain combines TRBV19 with TRBJ2-1, with 8 bases fitting TRBD2. The CDR3 is 15 amino acids. The germline V gene encodes CDR1 LNHDA and CDR2 SQIVND (reference sequence). The ends lost 6 bases at V and 6 bases at J; junction bases unmatched: 10. This chain's CDR3 is CASRVAGGAGNEQFF. DNA for the CDR3: TGTGCCAGTAGGGTAGCCGGGGGGGCCGGCAATGAGCAGTTCTTC.

The CDR3 sequence is CASGSTGVGDGEYQPQHF. CDR3 coding DNA: TGTGCTAGTGGTTCCACAGGGGTCGGTGACGGAGAATATCAGCCCCAGCATTTT. This chain links TRBV12-5 with TRBJ1-5, with 7 bases matching TRBD1. The CDR3 covers 18 residues. Losses at the gene ends were 4 bases for V and 5 bases for J; bases not matched to a gene: 17. The germline V gene encodes CDR1 LGHNT and CDR2 FRNRAP.

This clonotype came up a few times. The chain links TRBV12-5 to TRBJ1-2, with D unresolved. In germline, CDR1 is LGHNT, CDR2 FRNRAP. The CDR3 extends over 12 amino acids. V gave up 6 bases and J gave up 4 bases, with 9 bases separating them. The CDR3 here is CASGQEAYGYTF. The DNA of the CDR3 is TGTGCTAGTGGGCAGGAGGCCTATGGCTACACCTTC.

The chain employs TRBV5-1 and TRBJ2-3, with 7 positions matching TRBD2. This CDR3 is 14 amino acids long. V lost 4 bases to trimming and J lost 5 bases; unmatched junction nucleotides: 7. Germline CDR1 and CDR2: SGHRS and YFSETQ. CDR3 coding DNA: TGCGCCAGCAGCCGCGGGGGAGGGCAAGATACGCAGTATTTT. This codes for CASSRGGGQDTQYF. Together with reference TRBV5-1 and TRBJ2-3, the CDR3 gives the full variable domain: KAGVTQTPRYLIKTRGQQVTLSCSPISGHRSVSWYQQTPGQGLQFLFEYFSETQRNKGNFPGRFSGRQFSNSRSEMNVSTLELGDSALYLCASSRGGGQDTQYFGPGTRLTVL.

This sequence joins TRBV6-2 or TRBV6-3 and TRBJ2-5; the D gene is possibly TRBD1 (6 bases). V lost 7 bases and J lost 1, with 13 bases in between. This CDR3 spans 14 amino acids. The V gene's germline CDR1 is MNHEY and CDR2 SVGEGT. DNA for the CDR3: TGTGCCAGCACAGGACAGCAGATCCAAGAGACCCAGTACTTC. It is translated as CASTGQQIQETQYF.

V is TRBV7-2 and J is TRBJ2-1; D gene uncertain. V shed 3 bases and J shed 4 bases, with 19 bases lying between them. Germline CDR1 is SGHTA and CDR2 is FQGNSA. The length of the CDR3 is 17 residues. The CDR3 loop is CASSLLTYGHPYNEQFF. CDR3 sequence (DNA): TGTGCCAGCAGCTTGTTAACATACGGCCACCCTTACAATGAGCAGTTCTTC.

This clonotype was observed a handful of times. The chain links TRBV5-1 to TRBJ1-2; the match to TRBD1 covers 10 bases. CDR3 length: 17 residues. Unmatched junction bases numbered 9, after V lost 4 bases and J lost 0 bases. In germline, CDR1 is SGHRS, CDR2 YFSETQ. CDR3 amino acids: CASSPQDRGIANYGYTF. As DNA, the CDR3 is TGCGCCAGCAGCCCGCAGGACAGGGGGATCGCTAACTATGGCTACACCTTC.

V usage is TRBV4-2 and J usage is TRBJ1-6, with D unclear. V lost 0 bases and J lost 14, with 8 bases in between. This CDR3 has 12 amino acids. Germline V gene lookup returns CDR1 LGHNA and CDR2 YNFKEQ. Here the CDR3 DNA reads TGTGCCAGCAGCCAAGACGGAGGGACCCTCCACTTT. Translation gives CASSQDGGTLHF.

V and J are TRBV6-2 or TRBV6-3 and TRBJ2-1; 10 bases fit TRBD2. Near its end, the DNA agrees better with TRBJ2-7, so the J call may be wrong. The CDR3 totals 15 residues. The germline V gene has CDR1 MNHEY and CDR2 SVGEGT. The CDR3 protein is CASRVGSGGIYEQYF. The CDR3 DNA reads TGTGCCAGCAGAGTGGGTAGCGGGGGGATCTACGAGCAGTACTTC.

This clonotype was counted only a few times. CDR3 in amino acids: CASSPGTTLYEQYF. DNA for the CDR3: TGTGCCAGCAGTCCCGGGACTACGCTCTACGAGCAGTACTTC. The chain has TRBV27 and TRBJ2-4; the match to TRBD2 covers 7 bases. The J call may be mistaken, given a closer DNA end match to TRBJ2-7. The CDR3 extends over 14 amino acids. Germline values: CDR1 MNHEY, CDR2 SMNVEV (reference sequence).

This clonotype was detected only a few times. This chain uses TRBV7-2 with TRBJ2-5, with TRBD2 matching over 8 bases. The V gene end was trimmed by 5 bases and the J gene end by 5 bases; junction bases not matched to a gene: 7. The CDR3 runs 14 residues. The germline CDR1 and CDR2 sequences are SGHTA and FQGNSA. CDR3 bases: TGTGCCAGCAGCGGGTTTAGCGGGGCTGAGACCCAGTACTTC. Encoded protein: CASSGFSGAETQYF.

Turning to this clonotype: A much larger clone differs by one base, so this may be a read error. The gene calls are TRBV3-1 and TRBJ2-1; D perhaps matches TRBD2 (6 bases). CDR1 is LGHDT and CDR2 is YNNKEL in the germline V gene (reference sequence). The ends were cut back, 2 bases at V and 13 bases at J, with 24 bases in the middle. This CDR3 region has 16 residues. CDR3 sequence reads: CASSQPEGVLRETQFF. CDR3 nucleotides: TGTGCCAGCAGCCAACCGGAGGGCGTACTCCGGGAGACCCAGTTCTTC.

CDR3 DNA: TGCGCCAGCAGCTCCAGGATGGGGGGCGTTTTTCACGAGACCCAGTACTTC. Its translation is CASSSRMGGVFHETQYF. The V call is TRBV5-1, the J call TRBJ2-5; D tentatively reads TRBD1 or TRBD2 (6 bases each). Trimming shortened V by 3 bases and J by 5 bases, and 23 bases separated the two germline ends. Germline loops: CDR1 SGHRS, CDR2 YFSETQ. The CDR3 totals 17 residues.

The V gene is TRBV15, the J gene TRBJ2-5; a weak D match, TRBD1 (5 bases). Trimming removed 1 base from V and 1 base from J, with 13 bases in between. The CDR3 sequence is 16 residues long. Germline values: CDR1 LNHNV, CDR2 YYDKDF (reference sequence). Here the CDR3 reads CATSRGSGSGQETQYF. The CDR3 DNA reads as TGTGCCACCAGCAGAGGATCAGGGTCCGGCCAAGAGACCCAGTACTTC.